This passage covers 21 T cell receptor beta chains from one sample sequenced in a study of cytomegalovirus exposure and HLA in healthy donors. PCR was performed using 60 Vbeta and 13 Jbeta primers. Only in-frame clones appear in the TCRdb table, and some are missing; sequencing was by immunoSEQ multiplex PCR. Among 85,000 to 90,000 clones, around 74% were seen once, and the ten largest hold around a tenth. Sequenced input: PBMCs. These receptors were collected from a man in his thirties or forties in good health and CMV-seropositive.

In its sample, this clone was seen once. The chain is built from TRBV6-5 and TRBJ2-3, with D uncertain. V was pared by 6 bases and J by 5 bases, with 6 bases between. The length of the CDR3 is 11 residues. Germline values: CDR1 MNHEY, CDR2 SVGAGI. The CDR3 DNA reads as TGTGCCAGCAGCCCCGGAGATACGCAGTATTTT. It yields the protein CASSPGDTQYF.

This chain links TRBV7-9 with TRBJ1-6; D is ambiguous. Trimming took off 6 bases at V and 9 bases at J, with 24 bases between the two ends. The CDR3 contains 17 residues. Germline-derived CDR1 and CDR2 are SEHNR and FQNEAQ (reference sequence). The CDR3 bases are TGTGCCAGCAGTCCCACATTAGTGGGCACGTTCGGTTCACCCCTCCACTTT. Amino acids: CASSPTLVGTFGSPLHF.

The CDR3 region has the DNA TGCAGTGCCGGGTCCGCAGATACGCAGTATTTT. Protein sequence: CSAGSADTQYF. This sequence joins TRBV20-1 and TRBJ2-3; D remains ambiguous. The length of the CDR3 is 11 residues. Germline V gives CDR1 DFQATT, CDR2 SNEGSKA (reference sequence). V lost 6 bases, J lost 4 bases, and 8 bases lay in between.

The chain is built from TRBV2 and TRBJ2-1, with 9 nucleotides matching TRBD1. The V gene end was trimmed by 3 bases and the J gene end by 16 bases; junction bases not matched to a gene: 4. Germline CDR1 and CDR2: SNHLY and FYNNEI. The CDR3 is 11 amino acids. CDR3 DNA: TGTGCCAGCAGTGACCGGACAGGGGACTTCTTC. This gives the protein CASSDRTGDFF.

Only one count was recorded for this clone. The chain recombines TRBV14 with TRBJ2-2; no clear D. The CDR3 loop spans 14 amino acids. V was clipped by 2 bases and J by 6 bases, with 10 bases between them. Per the germline V gene, CDR1 is SGHDN and CDR2 is FVKESK. The CDR3 sequence is CASSQFLDSGELFF. The CDR3 region has the DNA TGTGCCAGCAGCCAATTTTTAGATTCCGGGGAGCTGTTTTTT. The whole variable domain, filled in from reference TRBV14 and TRBJ2-2, reads EAGVTQFPSHSVIEKGQTVTLRCDPISGHDNLYWYRRVMGKEIKFLLHFVKESKQDESGMPNNRFLAERTGGTYSTLKVQPAELEDSGVYFCASSQFLDSGELFFGEGSRLTVL.

The CDR3 sequence: CASRGGGGNQPQHF. The CDR3 coding sequence is TGTGCCAGCAGAGGAGGGGGCGGCAATCAGCCCCAGCATTTT. The J gene is TRBJ1-5, the V gene TRBV6-5, with 7 bases matching TRBD1. Trimming took 6 bases from V and 2 from J; bases not matched to a gene: 4. Germline values: CDR1 MNHEY, CDR2 SVGAGI. This CDR3 comprises 14 residues.

This chain connects TRBV7-9 to TRBJ2-2; weak D call: TRBD2 (7 bases). CDR1 SEHNR and CDR2 FQNEAQ come from the germline V gene (reference sequence). The CDR3 runs 18 residues. V was shortened by 5 bases and J by 0 bases, with 19 bases between the two germline ends. In nucleotides, the CDR3 is TGTGCCAGCAGCACAAGTTTGCGGGGGCGAGCGAACACCGGGGAGCTGTTTTTT. Translated: CASSTSLRGRANTGELFF.

The chain links TRBV7-2 to TRBJ2-2; 9 bases line up with TRBD1. The V segment lost 1 base and the J segment 5 bases; nucleotides outside the gene matches: 5. The CDR3 has 16 residues. CDR1 is SGHTA, CDR2 FQGNSA, per germline. Here the CDR3 reads CASSLGGTGLTGELFF. The CDR3 DNA sequence: TGTGCCAGCAGCTTAGGGGGGACAGGGCTAACCGGGGAGCTGTTTTTT.

The genes are TRBV7-9 and TRBJ1-2; D is undetermined. The CDR3 runs to 15 residues. Trimming left V 0 bases short and J 6 bases short, with 14 bases between. Looked up from germline, CDR1 is SEHNR and CDR2 is FQNEAQ (reference sequence). The CDR3 region has the DNA TGTGCCAGCAGCTTAGCCCCGGGGAATGGGGATGGCTACACCTTC. Protein: CASSLAPGNGDGYTF.

This clone was counted only a few times. The chain carries TRBV28 and TRBJ2-1; possibly TRBD1 for D (5 bases). The CDR3 runs 12 residues. V was cut by 6 bases and J by 9 bases, with 12 bases left in between. Germline CDR1 and CDR2: MDHEN and SYDVKM. The CDR3 region is CASRTVVGEQFF. The CDR3, as DNA: TGTGCCAGCAGGACAGTAGTTGGTGAGCAGTTCTTC.

The chain has TRBV29-1 and TRBJ2-5, with 8 bases that match TRBD2. The V segment lost 6 bases and the J segment 0 bases; nucleotides outside the gene matches: 6. Germline CDR1 is SQVTM and CDR2 is ANQGSEA. The CDR3 contains 14 residues. This chain's CDR3 is CSVGGLAYQETQYF. The DNA of the CDR3 is TGCAGCGTAGGTGGACTAGCCTACCAAGAGACCCAGTACTTC.

V and J are TRBV18 and TRBJ1-4, with 9 bases fitting TRBD1. Per the germline V gene, CDR1 is KGHSH and CDR2 is LQKENI. The CDR3 loop spans 16 amino acids. Trimming cost V 1 base and J 5 bases; bases outside gene matches: 5. In nucleotides, the CDR3 is TGTGCCAGCTCACCACTAACCGGGACAGGGAATGAAAAACTGTTTTTT. This encodes CASSPLTGTGNEKLFF.

The V gene is TRBV5-1, the J gene TRBJ2-2; TRBD1 might be the D (6 bases). The germline gives CDR1 SGHRS, CDR2 YFSETQ. V was cut by 2 bases and J by 5 bases, with 7 bases left in between. This CDR3 region has 13 residues. DNA of the CDR3: TGCGCCAGCAGCTTACAGGGTACCGGGGAGCTGTTTTTT. The encoded protein is CASSLQGTGELFF. The whole variable domain, remainder taken from reference TRBV5-1 and TRBJ2-2, is KAGVTQTPRYLIKTRGQQVTLSCSPISGHRSVSWYQQTPGQGLQFLFEYFSETQRNKGNFPGRFSGRQFSNSRSEMNVSTLELGDSALYLCASSLQGTGELFFGEGSRLTVL.

This clone has more than one count but fewer than ten. The DNA for the CDR3 is TGTGCCAGCAGTTACTCGATGTCGGGGGAAAAACTGTTTTTT. Its translation is CASSYSMSGEKLFF. This chain uses TRBV6-5 with TRBJ1-4, with D hard to call. CDR3 length: 14 residues. Germline V gives CDR1 MNHEY, CDR2 SVGAGI. V was cut by 0 bases and J by 8 bases, with 10 bases left in between.

The genes are TRBV4-3 and TRBJ2-6; D gene uncertain. With 0 bases removed from V and 0 bases from J, the gap between germline ends came to 6 bases. CDR1 and CDR2 (germline): LGHNA, YSLEER. The CDR3 is 16 residues long. The CDR3 DNA reads as TGCGCCAGCAGCCAAGATGCGAGCTCTGGGGCCAACGTCCTGACTTTC. Protein sequence: CASSQDASSGANVLTF.

The chain combines TRBV13 with TRBJ1-2, with D hard to call. The CDR3 totals 13 residues. CDR1 and CDR2 from the germline V gene are PRHDT and FYEKMQ (reference sequence). V was cut by 4 bases and J by 4 bases, with 10 bases left in between. As DNA, the CDR3 is TGTGCCAGCAGCTGGTCGCGAGGCTATGGCTACACCTTC. Protein product: CASSWSRGYGYTF.

This clone showed up just once. The chain links TRBV29-1 to TRBJ2-7, with no clear D. In germline, CDR1 is SQVTM, CDR2 ANQGSEA. CDR3 size: 15 residues. V lost 2 bases and J 0 bases, leaving 14 bases between the germline ends. The CDR3 nucleotides read TGCAGCGTTGAATCCGCATCGCGAACCTCCTACGAGCAGTACTTC. Translation gives CSVESASRTSYEQYF.

The genes are TRBV4-1 and TRBJ2-5; 8 bases align to TRBD2. Per germline, CDR1 MGHRA and CDR2 YSYEKL. This CDR3 has 16 amino acids. After removal of 4 bases from V and 4 bases from J, the junction contained 11 bases not matched to a gene. In DNA form, the CDR3 reads TGCGCCAGCAGCCCCCTCGGGGGGGCCTATGGAGAGACCCAGTACTTC. Translated: CASSPLGGAYGETQYF.

This clone has a single count. This chain joins TRBV2 and TRBJ2-7; D unclear. Trimming cost V 7 bases and J 2 bases, with 9 bases left between them. Germline V gene lookup returns CDR1 SNHLY and CDR2 FYNNEI. This CDR3 is built from 12 residues. CDR3 loop: CASIGETYEQYF. Here the CDR3 DNA reads TGTGCCAGCATAGGAGAAACCTACGAGCAGTACTTC.

CDR3 DNA: TGTGCCAGCAGCGTATCCCACTACGAGCAGTACTTC. This encodes CASSVSHYEQYF. The chain carries TRBV7-9 and TRBJ2-5; D gene uncertain. The end of the DNA is better explained by TRBJ2-7, so the J call may be wrong. This CDR3 spans 12 amino acids. CDR1 is SEHNR and CDR2 is FQNEAQ in the germline V gene (reference sequence).

The V and J genes are TRBV5-4 and TRBJ2-7; TRBD1 is a possible D gene (6 bases). The CDR3 covers 14 residues. CDR1 and CDR2 from the germline V gene are SGHNT and YYREEE (reference sequence). V was pared by 4 bases and J by 2 bases, with 13 bases between. The CDR3 is CASSHRDKTYEQYF. As DNA, the CDR3 is TGTGCCAGCAGCCACCGGGACAAAACCTACGAGCAGTACTTC.